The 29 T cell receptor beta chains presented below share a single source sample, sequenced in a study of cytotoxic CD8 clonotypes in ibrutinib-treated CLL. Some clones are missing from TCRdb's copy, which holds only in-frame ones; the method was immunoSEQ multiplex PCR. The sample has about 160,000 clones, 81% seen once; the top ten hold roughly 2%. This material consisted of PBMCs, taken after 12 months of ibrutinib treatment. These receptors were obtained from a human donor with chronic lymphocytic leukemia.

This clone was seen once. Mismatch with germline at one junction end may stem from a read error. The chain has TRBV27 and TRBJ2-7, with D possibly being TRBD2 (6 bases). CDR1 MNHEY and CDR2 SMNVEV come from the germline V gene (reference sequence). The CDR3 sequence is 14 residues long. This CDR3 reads CASSFRRGSYKQYF. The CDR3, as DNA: TGTGCCAGCAGTTTTCGGCGGGGATCCTACAAGCAGTACTTC.

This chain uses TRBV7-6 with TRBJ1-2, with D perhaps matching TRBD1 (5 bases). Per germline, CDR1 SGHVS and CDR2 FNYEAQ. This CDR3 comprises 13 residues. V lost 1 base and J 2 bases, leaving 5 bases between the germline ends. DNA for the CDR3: TGTGCCAGCAGCTTAGGACAGAACTATGGCTACACCTTC. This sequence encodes CASSLGQNYGYTF.

CDR3: CASSQDFTNQRLAGGGDTQYF. As DNA, the CDR3 is TGCGCCAGCAGCCAAGACTTTACAAATCAGCGACTAGCGGGGGGTGGGGATACGCAGTATTTT. This chain links TRBV4-3 with TRBJ2-3, with 13 nucleotides matching TRBD2. The ends lost 0 bases at V and 6 bases at J; junction bases unmatched: 18. Germline CDR1 is LGHNA and CDR2 is YSLEER. This CDR3 comprises 21 residues.

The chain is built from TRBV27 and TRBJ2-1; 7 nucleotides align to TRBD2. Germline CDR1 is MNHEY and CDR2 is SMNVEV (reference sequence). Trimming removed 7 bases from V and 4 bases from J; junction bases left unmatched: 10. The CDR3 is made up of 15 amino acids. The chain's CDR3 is CASMQSGRRYNEQFF. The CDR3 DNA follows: TGTGCCAGCATGCAGTCCGGGAGGCGTTACAATGAGCAGTTCTTC.

CDR3 protein: CASSSGLAGGGWGTDTQYF. CDR3 nucleotides: TGTGCCAGCAGCTCCGGACTAGCGGGAGGGGGATGGGGCACAGATACGCAGTATTTT. The V and J genes are TRBV7-9 and TRBJ2-3; TRBD2 matches at 15 bases. V was clipped by 4 bases and J by 1 base; unmatched bases: 9. Germline lookup yields CDR1 SEHNR and CDR2 FQNEAQ (reference sequence). The CDR3 runs 19 residues.

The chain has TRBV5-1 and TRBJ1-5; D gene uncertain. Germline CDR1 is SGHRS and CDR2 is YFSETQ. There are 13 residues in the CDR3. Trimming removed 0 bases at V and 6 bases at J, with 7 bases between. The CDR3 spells CASSLDASQPQHF. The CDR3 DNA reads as TGCGCCAGCAGCTTGGATGCCAGTCAGCCCCAGCATTTT.

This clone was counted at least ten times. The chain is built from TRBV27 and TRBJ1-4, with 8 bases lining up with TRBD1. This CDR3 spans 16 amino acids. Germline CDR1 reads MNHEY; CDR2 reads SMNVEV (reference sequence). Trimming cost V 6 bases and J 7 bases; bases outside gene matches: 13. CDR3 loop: CASSLTGVRFGEKLFF. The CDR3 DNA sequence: TGTGCCAGCAGCCTGACAGGGGTCAGGTTCGGTGAAAAACTGTTTTTT.

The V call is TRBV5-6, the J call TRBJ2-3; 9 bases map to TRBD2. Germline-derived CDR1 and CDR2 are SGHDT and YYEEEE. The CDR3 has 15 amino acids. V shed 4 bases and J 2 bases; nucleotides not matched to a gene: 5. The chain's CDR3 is CASSTAGGLTDTQYF. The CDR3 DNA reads TGTGCCAGCAGCACAGCGGGGGGACTCACAGATACGCAGTATTTT.

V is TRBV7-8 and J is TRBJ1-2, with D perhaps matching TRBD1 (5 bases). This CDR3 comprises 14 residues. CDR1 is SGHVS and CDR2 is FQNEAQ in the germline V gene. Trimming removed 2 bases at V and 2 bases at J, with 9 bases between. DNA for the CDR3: TGTGCCAGCAGCTTAAGTCCAGGGAACTATGGCTACACCTTC. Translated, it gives CASSLSPGNYGYTF.

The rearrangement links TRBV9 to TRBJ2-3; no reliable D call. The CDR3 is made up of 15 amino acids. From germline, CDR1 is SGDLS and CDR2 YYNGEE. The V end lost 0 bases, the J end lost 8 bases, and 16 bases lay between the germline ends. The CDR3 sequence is CASSVGEGASGTQYF. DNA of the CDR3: TGTGCCAGCAGCGTAGGGGAAGGTGCCTCGGGTACGCAGTATTTT.

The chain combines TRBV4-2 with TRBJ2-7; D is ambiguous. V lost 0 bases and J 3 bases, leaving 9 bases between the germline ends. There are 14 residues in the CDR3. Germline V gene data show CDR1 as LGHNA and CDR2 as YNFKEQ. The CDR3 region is CASSQDLGFYEQYF. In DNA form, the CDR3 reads TGTGCCAGCAGCCAAGATCTGGGCTTCTACGAGCAGTACTTC.

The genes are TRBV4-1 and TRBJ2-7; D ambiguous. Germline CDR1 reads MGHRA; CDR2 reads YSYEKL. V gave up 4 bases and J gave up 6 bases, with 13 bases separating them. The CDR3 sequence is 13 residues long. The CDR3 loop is CASSPFAASEQYF. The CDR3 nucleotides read TGCGCCAGCAGCCCATTCGCGGCGTCCGAGCAGTACTTC.

CDR3 loop: CSVGLVYAEKLFF. CDR3 DNA sequence: TGCAGCGTTGGGCTTGTGTATGCCGAAAAACTGTTTTTT. The rearrangement joins TRBV29-1 to TRBJ1-4; D is undetermined. The V and J ends lost 4 bases and 8 bases respectively, with 14 bases between them. The CDR3 extends over 13 amino acids. Germline CDR1 reads SQVTM; CDR2 reads ANQGSEA.

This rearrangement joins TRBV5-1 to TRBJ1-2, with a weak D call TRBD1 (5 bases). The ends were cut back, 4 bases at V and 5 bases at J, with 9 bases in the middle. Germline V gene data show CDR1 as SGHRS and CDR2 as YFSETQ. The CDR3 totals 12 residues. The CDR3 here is CASSQEGYGYTF. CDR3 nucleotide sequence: TGCGCCAGCAGCCAGGAGGGGTATGGCTACACCTTC. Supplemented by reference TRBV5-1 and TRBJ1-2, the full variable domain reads KAGVTQTPRYLIKTRGQQVTLSCSPISGHRSVSWYQQTPGQGLQFLFEYFSETQRNKGNFPGRFSGRQFSNSRSEMNVSTLELGDSALYLCASSQEGYGYTFGSGTRLTVV.

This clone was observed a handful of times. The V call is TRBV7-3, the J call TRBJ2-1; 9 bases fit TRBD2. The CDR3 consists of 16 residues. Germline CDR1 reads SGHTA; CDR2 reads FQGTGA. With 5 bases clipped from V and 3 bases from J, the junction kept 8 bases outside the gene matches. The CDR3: CASSPTARGGYNEQFF. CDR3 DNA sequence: TGTGCCAGCAGCCCCACTGCGCGGGGGGGCTACAATGAGCAGTTCTTC.

CDR3 DNA sequence: TGTGCCAGCGGACAGGGGGCTGTTGAAAAACTGTTTTTT. The encoded protein is CASGQGAVEKLFF. The chain carries TRBV18 and TRBJ1-4; TRBD1 matches at 11 bases. The germline CDR1 and CDR2 sequences are KGHSH and LQKENI. Unmatched junction bases numbered 3, after V lost 8 bases and J lost 7 bases. CDR3 size: 13 residues.

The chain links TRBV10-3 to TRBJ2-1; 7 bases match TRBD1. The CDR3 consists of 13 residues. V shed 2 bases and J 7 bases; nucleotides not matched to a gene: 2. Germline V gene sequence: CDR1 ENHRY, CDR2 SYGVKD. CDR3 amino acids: CAISEVQGNEQFF. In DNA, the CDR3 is TGTGCCATCAGTGAGGTACAGGGGAATGAGCAGTTCTTC.

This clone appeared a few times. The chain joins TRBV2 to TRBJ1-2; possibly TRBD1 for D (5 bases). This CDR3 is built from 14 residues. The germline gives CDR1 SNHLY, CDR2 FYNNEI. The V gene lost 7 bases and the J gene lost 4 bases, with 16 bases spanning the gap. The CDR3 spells CASKLGARGYGYTF. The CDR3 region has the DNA TGTGCCAGCAAGTTAGGGGCGCGAGGCTATGGCTACACCTTC.

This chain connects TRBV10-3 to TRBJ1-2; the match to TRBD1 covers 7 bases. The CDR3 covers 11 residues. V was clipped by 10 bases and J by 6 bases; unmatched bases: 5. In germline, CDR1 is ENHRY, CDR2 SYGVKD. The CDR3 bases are TGTGCCAGCACAGGACAGGATGGCTACACCTTC. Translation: CASTGQDGYTF.

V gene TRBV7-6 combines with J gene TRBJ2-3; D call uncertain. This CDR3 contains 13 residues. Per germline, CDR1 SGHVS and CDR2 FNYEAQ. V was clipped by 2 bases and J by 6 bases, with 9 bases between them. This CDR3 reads CASSLSTLDTQYF. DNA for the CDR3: TGTGCCAGCAGCTTATCGACGTTGGATACGCAGTATTTT. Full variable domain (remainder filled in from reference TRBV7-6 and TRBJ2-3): GAGVSQSPRYKVTKRGQDVALRCDPISGHVSLYWYRQALGQGPEFLTYFNYEAQQDKSGLPNDRFSAERPEGSISTLTIQRTEQRDSAMYRCASSLSTLDTQYFGPGTRLTVL.

The CDR3 reads CSVEDGQGVRSQHF. The CDR3 DNA is TGCAGCGTTGAAGACGGTCAGGGGGTCAGGTCCCAGCATTTT. This chain links TRBV29-1 with TRBJ1-5, with TRBD1 matching over 7 bases. After removal of 0 bases from V and 11 bases from J, the junction contained 10 bases not matched to a gene. Germline CDR1 and CDR2: SQVTM and ANQGSEA. There are 14 residues in the CDR3.

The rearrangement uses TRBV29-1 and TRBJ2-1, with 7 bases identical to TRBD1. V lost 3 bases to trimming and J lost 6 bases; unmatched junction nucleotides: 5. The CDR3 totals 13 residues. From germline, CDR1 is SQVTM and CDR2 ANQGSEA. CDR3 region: CSVDGRGSNEQFF. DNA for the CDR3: TGCAGCGTTGACGGCAGGGGGAGCAATGAGCAGTTCTTC.

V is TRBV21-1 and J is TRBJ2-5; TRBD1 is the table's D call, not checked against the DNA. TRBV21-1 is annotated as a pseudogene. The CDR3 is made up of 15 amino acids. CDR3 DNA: TGTGCCAGCAGCAAAGGGACAGGGGGTGAAGAGACCCAGTACTTC. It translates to CASSKGTGGEETQYF.

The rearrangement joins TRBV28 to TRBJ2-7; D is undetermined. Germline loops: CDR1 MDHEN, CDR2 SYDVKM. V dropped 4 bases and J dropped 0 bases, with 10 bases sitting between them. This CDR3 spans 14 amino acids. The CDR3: CASSSTLDSYEQYF. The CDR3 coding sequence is TGTGCCAGCAGTTCAACATTAGACTCCTACGAGCAGTACTTC.

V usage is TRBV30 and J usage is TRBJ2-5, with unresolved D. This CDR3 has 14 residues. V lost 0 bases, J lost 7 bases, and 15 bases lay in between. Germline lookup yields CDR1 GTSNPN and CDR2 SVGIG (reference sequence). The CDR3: CAWSVGSLRGTQYF. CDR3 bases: TGTGCCTGGAGTGTAGGCTCCCTTCGAGGGACCCAGTACTTC.

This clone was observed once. This CDR3 is CASSPHRGAGYNEQFF. The CDR3 region has the DNA TGTGCCAGCAGCCCTCATAGAGGAGCGGGGTACAATGAGCAGTTCTTC. This sequence joins TRBV11-2 and TRBJ2-1; 7 nucleotides align to TRBD2. V lost 5 bases, J lost 4 bases, and 11 bases stayed unmatched. The CDR3 covers 16 residues. Germline CDR1 reads SGHAT; CDR2 reads FQNNGV.

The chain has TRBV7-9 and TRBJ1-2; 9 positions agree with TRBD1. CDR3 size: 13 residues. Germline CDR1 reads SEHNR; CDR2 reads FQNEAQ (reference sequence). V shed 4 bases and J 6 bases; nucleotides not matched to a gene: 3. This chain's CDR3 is CASSSGQGNGYTF. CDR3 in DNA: TGTGCCAGCAGCTCGGGACAGGGTAATGGCTACACCTTC.

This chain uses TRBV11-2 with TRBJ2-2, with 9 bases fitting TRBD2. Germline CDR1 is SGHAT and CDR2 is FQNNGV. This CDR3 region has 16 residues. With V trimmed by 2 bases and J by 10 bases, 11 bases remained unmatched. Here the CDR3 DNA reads TGTGCCAGCAGCTTAACGAGCGGGAGGAGGGCCGAGGAGCTGTTTTTT. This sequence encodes CASSLTSGRRAEELFF.

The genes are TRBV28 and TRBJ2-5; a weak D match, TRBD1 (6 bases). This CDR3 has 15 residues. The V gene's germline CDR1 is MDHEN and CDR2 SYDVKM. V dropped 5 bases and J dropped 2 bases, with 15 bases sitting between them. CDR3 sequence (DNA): TGTGCCAGCAGTCCCACAGGGCGTCGGCAAGAGACCCAGTACTTC. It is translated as CASSPTGRRQETQYF.